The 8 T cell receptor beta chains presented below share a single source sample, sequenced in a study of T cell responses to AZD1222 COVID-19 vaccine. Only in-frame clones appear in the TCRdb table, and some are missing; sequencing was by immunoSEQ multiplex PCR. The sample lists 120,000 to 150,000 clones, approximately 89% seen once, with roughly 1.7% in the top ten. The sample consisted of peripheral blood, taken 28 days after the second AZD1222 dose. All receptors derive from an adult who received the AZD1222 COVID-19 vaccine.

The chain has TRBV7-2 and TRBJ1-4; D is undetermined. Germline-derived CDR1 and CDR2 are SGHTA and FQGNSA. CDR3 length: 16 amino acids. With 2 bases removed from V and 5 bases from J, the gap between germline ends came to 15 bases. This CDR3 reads CASSLKVTSGNEKLFF. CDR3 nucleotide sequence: TGTGCCAGCAGCTTAAAGGTCACCTCGGGCAATGAAAAACTGTTTTTT.

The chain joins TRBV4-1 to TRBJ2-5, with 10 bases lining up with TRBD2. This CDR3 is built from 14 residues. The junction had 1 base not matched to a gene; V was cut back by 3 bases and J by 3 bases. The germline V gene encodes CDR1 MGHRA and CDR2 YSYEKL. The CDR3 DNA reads TGCGCCAGCAGCCATCTAGCGGGAGAAGAGACCCAGTACTTC. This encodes CASSHLAGEETQYF.

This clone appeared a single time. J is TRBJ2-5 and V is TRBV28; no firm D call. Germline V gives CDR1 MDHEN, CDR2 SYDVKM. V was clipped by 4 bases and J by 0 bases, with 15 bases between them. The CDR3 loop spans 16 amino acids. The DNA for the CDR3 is TGTGCCAGCAGTTACCGCGCGAGACGAAACCAAGAGACCCAGTACTTC. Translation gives CASSYRARRNQETQYF.

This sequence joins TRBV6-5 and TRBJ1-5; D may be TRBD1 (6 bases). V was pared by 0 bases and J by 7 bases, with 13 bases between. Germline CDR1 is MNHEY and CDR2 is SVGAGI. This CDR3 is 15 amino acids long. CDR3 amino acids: CASSYSRGGGQPQHF. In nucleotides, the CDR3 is TGTGCCAGCAGTTACTCGAGGGGGGGAGGCCAGCCCCAGCATTTT.

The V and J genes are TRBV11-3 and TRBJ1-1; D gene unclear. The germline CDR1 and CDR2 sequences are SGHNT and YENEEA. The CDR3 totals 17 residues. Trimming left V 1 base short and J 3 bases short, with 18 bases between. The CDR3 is CASSLGLGASKDTEAFF. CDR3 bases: TGTGCCAGCAGCTTAGGTTTGGGAGCGAGTAAGGACACTGAAGCTTTCTTT.

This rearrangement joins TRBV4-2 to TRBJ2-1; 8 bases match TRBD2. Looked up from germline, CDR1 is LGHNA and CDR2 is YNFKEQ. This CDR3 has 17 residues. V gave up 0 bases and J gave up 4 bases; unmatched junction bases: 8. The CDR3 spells CASSQDREREWYNEQFF. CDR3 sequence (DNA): TGTGCCAGCAGCCAAGATCGCGAGCGGGAGTGGTACAATGAGCAGTTCTTC.

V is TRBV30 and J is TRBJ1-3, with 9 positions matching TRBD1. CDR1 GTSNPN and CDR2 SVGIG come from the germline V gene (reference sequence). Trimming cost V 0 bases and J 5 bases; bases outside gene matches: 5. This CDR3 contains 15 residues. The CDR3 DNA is TGTGCCTGGAGTGTAGGGACAGGGAACAGAAACACCATATATTTT. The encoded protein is CAWSVGTGNRNTIYF.

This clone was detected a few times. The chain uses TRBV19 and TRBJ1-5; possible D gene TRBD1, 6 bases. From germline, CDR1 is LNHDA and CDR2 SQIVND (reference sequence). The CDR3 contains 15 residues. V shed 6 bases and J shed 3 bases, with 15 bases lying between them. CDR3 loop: CASRGGRVDNQPQHF. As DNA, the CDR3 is TGTGCCAGTAGGGGGGGCAGGGTTGACAATCAGCCCCAGCATTTT.